One T cell receptor beta chain is described in this entry. Authors' methods: Reference gene primer amplification gave estimated nucleated cell counts. Libraries were prepared by immunoSEQ multiplex PCR; TCRdb keeps only in-frame clonotypes and omits some of them. V, J and clone size are those of that table, while D and trimming were read from the DNA. The sample contains under 300,000 clones, about 90% of which appear only once. This CDR3 is 11 amino acids long. After removal of 5 bases from V and 7 bases from J, the junction contained 1 base not matched to a gene. The data were obtained in a study of blood T cell repertoires in COVID-19. In the study overall: COVID-19 samples from acute and convalescent phases originated in the United States, Italy and Spain.

Adults between roughly 18 and 95 years of age took part from about 24 US areas. Self-reported history from a screening survey and questionnaire set each donor's cohort. The TCR sequence derives from a human donor in a cohort exposed to, infected with or recovered from COVID-19 (not recorded which). The donor label of this sample is uncertain. The sequenced material came from PBMCs or T cells enriched from blood (not recorded which). The chain recombines TRBV12-3 or TRBV12-4 with TRBJ1-1, with 7 bases that match TRBD1. The CDR3 loop is CASSGDSEAFF. CDR3 coding DNA: TGTGCCAGCAGTGGGGACAGTGAAGCTTTCTTT.